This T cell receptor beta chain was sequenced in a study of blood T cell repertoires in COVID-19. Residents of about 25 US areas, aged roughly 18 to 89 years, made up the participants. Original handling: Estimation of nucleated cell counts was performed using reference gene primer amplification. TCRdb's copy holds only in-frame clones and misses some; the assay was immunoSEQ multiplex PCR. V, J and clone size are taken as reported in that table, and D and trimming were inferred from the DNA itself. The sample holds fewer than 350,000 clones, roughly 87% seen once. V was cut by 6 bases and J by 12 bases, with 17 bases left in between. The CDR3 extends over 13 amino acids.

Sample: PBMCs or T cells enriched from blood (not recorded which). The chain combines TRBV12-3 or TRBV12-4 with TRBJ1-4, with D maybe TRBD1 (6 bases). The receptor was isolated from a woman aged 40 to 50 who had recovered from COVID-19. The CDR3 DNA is TGTGCCAGCAGCTCAGAAGGGACATGGGAACTGTTTTTT. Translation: CASSSEGTWELFF.